This TCR beta chain comes out of a study of blood T cells in healthy people across ages. Study results and limitations: The lack of PBMC sorting stopped any conclusive naive versus antigen-experienced comparison. Expanded clonotype shifts may have been confounded, as the donors had an unknown CMV status.

The sample providers were healthy Caucasian people from Russia, aged about 6 to 100. The V and J ends lost 3 bases and 4 bases, in that order; junction bases with no gene match: 6. The CDR3 extends over 15 amino acids. As regards this clonotype: Its antigen is not known.

Alongside a J-beta primer mix, a sample-barcoded 5' primer served in a second PCR lasting about 7 to 11 cycles. From the 5' RACE reads, TCRdb called clonotypes with MiXCR, one entry per CDR3 protein. Among about 760,000 distinct CDR3 sequences listed, around 25% were seen once. The data also belong to a second study, concerning T cells of mothers and their children. In that study: Related mother-child pairs showed slightly, non-significantly higher overlap than unrelated pairs.

The TCR comes from a boy aged 5-17 years in good health. Sequencing was done on a sample of blood. The V and J genes are TRBV12-3 or TRBV12-4 and TRBJ2-1; 7 bases are shared with TRBD1. The CDR3 coding sequence is TGTGCCAGCAGTTTTAGAGGGGGCGGGTACAATGAGCAGTTCTTC. Its translation is CASSFRGGGYNEQFF.